This T cell receptor beta chain was recorded in a study of cytomegalovirus exposure and HLA in healthy donors. General observations from the study: Most TCR sequences were seen very rarely across donors, but some public TCRs occurred in many. Serostatus for CMV was the only available immune exposure information. Sequencing artifact likely explains a cluster of highly shared sequence variants.

Concerning this clone: What it binds is not known.

Per germline, CDR1 SGHNT and CDR2 YENEEA. The CDR3 is made up of 15 amino acids. With 5 bases removed from V and 7 bases from J, the gap between germline ends came to 17 bases. These donors, healthy bone marrow donors, were studied. Amplification used 60 Vbeta primers and 13 Jbeta primers. TCRdb keeps only in-frame clones here, not all; method: immunoSEQ multiplex PCR. This sample has 120,000 or so clones, with around four fifths found just once. This rearrangement joins TRBV11-3 to TRBJ2-2, with a possible D match to TRBD1 (5 bases). The source material was PBMCs. This clonotype was sampled from a man between 25 and 39 years old in good health and CMV-seropositive. Here the CDR3 reads CASSLTAMQGGELFF. DNA of the CDR3: TGTGCCAGCAGCCTCACAGCGATGCAGGGCGGGGAGCTGTTTTTT.